Listed here are 10 T cell receptor beta chains from one sample, sequenced in a study of blood T cells in healthy people across ages. Next came a second PCR, run for about 6 to 11 cycles, which used a sample-barcoded 5' primer along with a J-beta primer mix. TCRdb reprocessed the 5' RACE reads with MiXCR, giving one entry per CDR3 protein. The data contain about 1.4 million distinct CDR3 sequences, approximately 59% of them singletons. The material sequenced was blood. These receptors were taken from a man aged 18 to 29 in good health.

As regards this clonotype: The junction shows a germline mismatch at one end, possibly a read error. The chain recombines TRBV20-1 with TRBJ2-1; no reliable D call. The length of the CDR3 is 12 residues. Germline CDR1 DFQATT, CDR2 SNEGSKA (reference sequence). This CDR3 is CSARDRYNKQFF. CDR3 coding DNA: TGCAGTGCTAGAGATCGATACAATAAGCAGTTCTTC.

This clonotype was seen more than once but under ten times. V gene TRBV20-1 combines with J gene TRBJ2-7; D call uncertain. CDR3 size: 12 residues. Trimming left V 3 bases short and J 6 bases short, with 12 bases between. The germline V gene encodes CDR1 DFQATT and CDR2 SNEGSKA (reference sequence). The CDR3 DNA reads as TGCAGTGCTAGTGTGGAGATCCGCGAGCAGTACTTC. Translating it yields CSASVEIREQYF.

The chain employs TRBV10-2 and TRBJ1-5; TRBD1 might be the D (6 bases). The CDR3 length is 14 residues. The germline V gene has CDR1 WSHSY and CDR2 SAAADI. The V end lost 6 bases, the J end lost 7 bases, and 16 bases lay between the germline ends. The DNA for the CDR3 is TGCGCCAGCAGCCGACAGCTTAGGGGGCAGCCCCAGCATTTT. Protein sequence: CASSRQLRGQPQHF.

This chain joins TRBV10-3 and TRBJ2-5; tentative D call: TRBD1 (5 bases). The V and J ends lost 6 bases and 4 bases respectively, with 15 bases between them. CDR1 is ENHRY, CDR2 SYGVKD, per germline. This CDR3 comprises 14 residues. CDR3 DNA sequence: TGTGCCATCAGACCCGACAGCAACCCAGAGACCCAGTACTTC. Its protein product is CAIRPDSNPETQYF.

V is TRBV15 and J is TRBJ2-4; TRBD1 agrees at 9 bases. The DNA end is more similar to TRBJ2-7, so the J call may be wrong. The CDR3 runs 13 residues. Germline assignment: CDR1 LNHNV and CDR2 YYDKDF (reference sequence). The CDR3 nucleotides are TGTGCCACCAGCGCCTGGACAGGGGACGAGCAGTACTTC. It is translated as CATSAWTGDEQYF.

The chain has TRBV12-3 or TRBV12-4 and TRBJ2-2; tentative D call: TRBD2 (5 bases). Trimming shortened V by 2 bases and J by 3 bases, and 7 bases separated the two germline ends. The CDR3 runs to 14 residues. The CDR3 DNA reads as TGTGCCAGCAGTTTACTAGCCCACACCGGGGAGCTGTTTTTT. Amino acids: CASSLLAHTGELFF.

This clonotype was seen a single time. This rearrangement joins TRBV6-5 to TRBJ2-7; D may be TRBD2 (5 bases). The CDR3 length is 17 residues. The germline CDR1 and CDR2 sequences are MNHEY and SVGAGI. The ends were cut back, 0 bases at V and 0 bases at J, with 15 bases in the middle. CDR3 bases: TGTGCCAGCAGTTACTCGTTAATTGGAGGAAGCTCCTACGAGCAGTACTTC. Protein product: CASSYSLIGGSSYEQYF.

The chain links TRBV15 to TRBJ2-4, with 7 bases lining up with TRBD1. The J call may be wrong; the DNA end is better matched by TRBJ2-7. The V gene's germline CDR1 is LNHNV and CDR2 YYDKDF (reference sequence). CDR3 size: 15 residues. CDR3 in DNA: TGTGCCACCAGCAGCTTAGAGGGACAGTACTACGAGCAGTACTTC. This codes for CATSSLEGQYYEQYF.

The CDR3 DNA reads TGTGCCAGCAGTTTAACGAGCAGGGGGCGGTATTTCTCCTACGAGCAGTACTTC. Its protein is CASSLTSRGRYFSYEQYF. The chain couples TRBV28 to TRBJ2-7; 8 bases match TRBD1. The length of the CDR3 is 18 residues. V gave up 2 bases and J gave up 0 bases; unmatched junction bases: 12. Germline assignment: CDR1 MDHEN and CDR2 SYDVKM.

With respect to this clonotype: A read error may account for a junction end that differs from germline. CDR3 sequence reads: CASRDYHNGQFF. The CDR3 nucleotides read TGTGCCAGCAGGGATTACCATAATGGGCAGTTCTTC. The chain employs TRBV25-1 and TRBJ2-1; no clear D gene. The CDR3 runs 12 residues. Germline-derived CDR1 and CDR2 are MGHDK and SYGVNS.